This T cell receptor (beta chain) was obtained from a study of blood T cell repertoires in COVID-19. About the research overall: Both acute and convalescent COVID-19 samples were obtained from the United States, Italy and Spain. Sample material is recorded as cDNA or gDNA derived from T cells, B-cell-depleted T cells, or PBMCs.

The CDR3 runs to 15 residues. The J segment lost 4 bases and the V segment lost 3 bases, leaving 3 bases of the junction unmatched. Germline V CDR1 and CDR2: MNHEY, SMNVEV (reference sequence). In the original processing: Amplification from reference gene primers served as the basis for estimated nucleated cell counts. Assay used: immunoSEQ multiplex PCR; TCRdb lists only in-frame clones, some missing. The V and J calls and clone size were taken over from that table, and D and trimming were inferred from the DNA. The sample lists roughly 60,000 clones; approximately 84% were seen once. Input material: peripheral blood. The gene calls are TRBV27 and TRBJ2-5; TRBD1 matches at 12 bases. The TCR was taken from a human donor in a cohort sampled during active COVID-19. The CDR3 region is CASSLRDRGPETQYF. The CDR3 DNA reads TGTGCCAGCAGTTTGCGGGACAGGGGGCCAGAGACCCAGTACTTC.